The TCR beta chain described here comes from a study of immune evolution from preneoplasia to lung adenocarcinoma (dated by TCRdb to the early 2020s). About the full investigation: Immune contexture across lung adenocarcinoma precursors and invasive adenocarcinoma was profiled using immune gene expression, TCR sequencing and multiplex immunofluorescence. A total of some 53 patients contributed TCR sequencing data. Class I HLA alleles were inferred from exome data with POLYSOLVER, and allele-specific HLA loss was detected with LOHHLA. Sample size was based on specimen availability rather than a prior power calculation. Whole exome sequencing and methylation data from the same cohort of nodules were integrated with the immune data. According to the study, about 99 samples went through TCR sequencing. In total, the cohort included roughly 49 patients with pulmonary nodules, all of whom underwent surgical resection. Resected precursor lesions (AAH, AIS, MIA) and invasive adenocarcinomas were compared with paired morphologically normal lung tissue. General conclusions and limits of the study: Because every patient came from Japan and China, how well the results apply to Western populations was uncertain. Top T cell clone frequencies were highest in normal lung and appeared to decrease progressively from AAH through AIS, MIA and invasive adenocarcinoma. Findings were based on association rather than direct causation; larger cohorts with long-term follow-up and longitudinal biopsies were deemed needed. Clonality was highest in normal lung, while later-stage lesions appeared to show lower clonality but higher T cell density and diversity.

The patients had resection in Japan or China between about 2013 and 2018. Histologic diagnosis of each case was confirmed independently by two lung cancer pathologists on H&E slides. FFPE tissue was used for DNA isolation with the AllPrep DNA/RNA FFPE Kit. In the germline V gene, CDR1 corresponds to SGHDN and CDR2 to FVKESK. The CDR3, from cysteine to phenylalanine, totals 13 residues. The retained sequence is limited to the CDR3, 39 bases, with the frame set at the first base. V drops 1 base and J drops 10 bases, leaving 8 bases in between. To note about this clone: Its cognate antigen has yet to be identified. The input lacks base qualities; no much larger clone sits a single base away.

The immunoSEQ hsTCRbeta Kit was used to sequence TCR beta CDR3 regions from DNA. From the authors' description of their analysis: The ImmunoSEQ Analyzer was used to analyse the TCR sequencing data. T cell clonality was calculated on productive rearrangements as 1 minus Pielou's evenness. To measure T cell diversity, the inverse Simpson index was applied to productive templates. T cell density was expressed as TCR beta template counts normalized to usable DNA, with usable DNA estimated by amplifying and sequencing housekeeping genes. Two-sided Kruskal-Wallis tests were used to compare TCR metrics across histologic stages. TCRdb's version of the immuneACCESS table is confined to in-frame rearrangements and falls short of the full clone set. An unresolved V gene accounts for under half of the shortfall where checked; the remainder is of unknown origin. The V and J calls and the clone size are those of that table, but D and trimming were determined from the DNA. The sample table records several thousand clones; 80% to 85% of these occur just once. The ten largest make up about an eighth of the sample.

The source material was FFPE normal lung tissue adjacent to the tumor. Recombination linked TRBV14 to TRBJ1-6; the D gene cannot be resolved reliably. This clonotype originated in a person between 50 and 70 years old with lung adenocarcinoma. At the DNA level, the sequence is TGTGCCAGCAGCCAAGCCGCTGCCTCACCCCTCCACTTT. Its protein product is CASSQAAASPLHF.